Included here is one T cell receptor (beta chain) sequence, with context. The sample is drawn from a study of graft-versus-host responses after intestinal transplantation. As for the study in general: Following induction with anti-thymocyte globulin, all recipients were given tacrolimus and steroids for two to three years.

From germline, CDR1 is KGHSH and CDR2 LQKENI. J gave up 5 bases and V 2 bases, and 5 bases lay outside the gene matches. The CDR3 has 14 amino acids. The table came from immunoSEQ multiplex PCR; TCRdb's copy has only in-frame clones and leaves some out. In the table there are under 20,000 clones, roughly 86% of which are singletons. The receptor comes from a human patient who received an intestinal transplant, so some T cells may come from the graft donor. Specimen: PBMCs, collected less than 240 days after intestinal transplant. The J gene is TRBJ2-7, the V gene TRBV18, with TRBD1 matching over 8 bases. Here the CDR3 reads CASSPKAGGDEQYF. CDR3 nucleotides: TGTGCCAGCTCACCAAAGGCAGGGGGCGACGAGCAGTACTTC.